What follows describes a single TCR beta chain. The sample belongs to a study of CD8 T cells in Susac syndrome. RNA, at about 0.45 to 1 ug, was reverse transcribed with random hexamers. TCRdb itself ran the immunoSEQ multiplex PCR reads through MiXCR, one entry per CDR3 protein. The sample records about 300,000 distinct CDR3 sequences, approximately 89% being singletons. From germline, CDR1 is SGHDT and CDR2 YYEEEE. This CDR3 has 16 residues. J was trimmed by 3 bases and V by 0 bases; bases with no gene match: 8. Sequencing of TCR beta was performed on blood CD8+ T cells and on blood CD4+ T cells. The specimen was CD8+ T cells from PBMCs. The V call is TRBV5-6, the J call TRBJ1-2; the match to TRBD1 covers 7 bases. This receptor was identified in a human donor with multiple sclerosis. The CDR3 region is CASSLVQGVRDYGYTF. The CDR3, as DNA: TGTGCCAGCAGCTTGGTTCAGGGGGTGAGGGACTATGGCTACACCTTC.